The 6 T cell receptor beta chains given below trace back to one sample, sequenced in a study of CD8 T cells in Susac syndrome (dated by TCRdb to about 2019). Libraries were made using the immunoSEQ multiplex PCR assay. RNA was extracted using the RNeasy kit, and about 0.45 to 1 ug of the RNA was reverse transcribed with random hexamers. TCRdb cleaned the public reads at Q25 with fastp, built clones with MiXCR and kept in-frame beta chains. Duplicate CDR3 protein sequences are folded into a single record with the most common DNA and genes. The sample data list 100,000 to 150,000 distinct CDR3 sequences, and around 95% of these were observed just once. The ten largest make up over 0.065% of the sample. Sequencing was carried out using CD4+ T cells from PBMCs. All receptors come from a human donor in good health.

This chain joins TRBV20-1 and TRBJ2-5, with D tentatively TRBD1 (6 bases). Germline V gene sequence: CDR1 DFQATT, CDR2 SNEGSKA (reference sequence). Trimming removed 0 bases from V and 4 bases from J, with 12 bases in between. The CDR3 contains 14 residues. CDR3 loop: CSARDRGARETQYF. The CDR3 bases are TGCAGTGCTAGAGACAGGGGAGCGAGAGAGACCCAGTACTTC.

This clonotype appeared a single time. This chain joins TRBV5-1 and TRBJ2-6; D not resolved. Germline V gives CDR1 SGHRS, CDR2 YFSETQ. V gave up 4 bases and J gave up 1 base, with 9 bases separating them. CDR3 length: 15 amino acids. The CDR3 region has the DNA TGCGCCAGCAGCCCTCCACTTTCTGGGGCCAACGTCCTGACTTTC. Translating it yields CASSPPLSGANVLTF.

The rearrangement joins TRBV29-1 to TRBJ1-1; 7 bases line up with TRBD1. The J segment lost 4 bases and the V segment lost 4 bases, leaving 6 bases of the junction unmatched. This CDR3 is built from 13 residues. The germline V gene encodes CDR1 SQVTM and CDR2 ANQGSEA. CDR3 sequence (DNA): TGCAGCGTTGTAGTTAGGGGGCCCACTGAAGCTTTCTTT. Translation: CSVVVRGPTEAFF.

The chain combines TRBV20-1 with TRBJ2-1, with TRBD2 matching over 11 bases. The CDR3 totals 16 residues. Per germline, CDR1 DFQATT and CDR2 SNEGSKA (reference sequence). The V and J ends lost 1 base and 3 bases, in that order; junction bases with no gene match: 5. The CDR3 DNA follows: TGCAGTGCTAGAGCAGCGACTAGCGGGAACTACAATGAGCAGTTCTTC. Protein: CSARAATSGNYNEQFF.

The V call is TRBV6-1, the J call TRBJ1-4; D gene unclear. The V gene's germline CDR1 is MNHNS and CDR2 SASEGT. This CDR3 is built from 15 residues. Trimming shortened V by 2 bases and J by 1 base, and 8 bases separated the two germline ends. Here the CDR3 DNA reads TGTGCCAGCAGTGAATGGGCGGGAACTAATGAAAAACTGTTTTTT. It is translated as CASSEWAGTNEKLFF.

V gene TRBV20-1 combines with J gene TRBJ2-5, with 8 bases aligning to TRBD1. The CDR3 has 13 residues. The V gene's germline CDR1 is DFQATT and CDR2 SNEGSKA (reference sequence). V dropped 2 bases and J dropped 7; count of bases not matched to a gene: 6. In nucleotides, the CDR3 is TGCAGTGCTAGACAGGGGGCGGACGGGACCCAGTACTTC. It is translated as CSARQGADGTQYF.